The following is a TCR beta chain sequence with its context. Its antigen is unknown. The data derive from a study of T cell repertoires in cytomegalovirus infection. Study results and limitations: Carriage of CMV together with the relevant HLA was identifiable through cumulative public TCR beta family frequency.

TCRdb reprocessed the reads via MiXCR and lists one record per CDR3 protein. The table shows about 190,000 distinct CDR3 sequences, with over 25% occurring only once. This receptor was identified in a human donor in good health (CMV status not recorded). Some clones in this sample may be carry-over from other donors' samples. The sample taken for sequencing was PBMCs.

The CDR3 spells CASSLESANYGYTF. The CDR3 DNA is TGCGCCAGCAGCTTAGAGTCAGCTAACTATGGCTACACCTTC. The chain has TRBV5-1 and TRBJ1-2; no firm D call. CDR1 SGHRS and CDR2 YFSETQ come from the germline V gene. Trimming pared 2 bases from V and 0 bases from J, leaving 8 bases between. The CDR3 has 14 residues.